The sequence of this T cell receptor (beta chain) was determined in a study of T-cell memory formation after mild COVID-19. V lost 4 bases and J lost 8, with 8 bases in between. The CDR3 spans 11 residues. CDR1 and CDR2 (germline): SGHTA, FQGNSA. MiXCR, applied by TCRdb to the 5' RACE reads, yields one record per CDR3 protein. The sample lists hundreds of thousands of distinct CDR3 sequences, roughly 15% seen once, with around 20% in the top ten. The sequencing sample was made of PBMCs or a T cell subset sorted from them (not recorded which). The TCR comes from a man aged 18 to 29 who had mild COVID-19 (a few samples of this study predate the infection). Cell type and time point are not known. The chain uses TRBV7-2 and TRBJ1-2; D gene ambiguous. In DNA form, the CDR3 reads TGTGCCAGCAGCTCCACCCAGGGCTACACCTTC. Its translation: CASSSTQGYTF.